Presented here are 28 T cell receptor beta chains from one specimen sequenced in a study of T cells in Graves' hyperthyroidism and ophthalmopathy. Amplification targeted TCR beta CDR3 regions from RNA transcripts. The HTBI primer set drove a first-round RT-PCR of the TCR CDR3. Each CDR3 protein is one row after TCRdb ran MiXCR on the multiplex PCR reads. The top ten hold under 8.5% of the sample, which has hundreds of thousands of distinct CDR3 sequences, about 45% seen once. The sequenced sample was peripheral blood or thyroid tissue (not recorded which). The receptor source for this set is an adult man with Graves' disease, either hyperthyroidism or ophthalmopathy (not recorded which).

This chain's CDR3 is CSVDRSENTEAFF. For the CDR3, the DNA is TGCAGCGTTGATCGGTCGGAGAACACTGAAGCTTTCTTT. V and J are TRBV29-1 and TRBJ1-1, with unresolved D. This CDR3 has 13 residues. Between the trimmed V and J ends, which lost 3 bases and 1 base, there was a span of 9 bases. Germline CDR1 reads SQVTM; CDR2 reads ANQGSEA.

The chain links TRBV7-2 to TRBJ1-6; D uncertain. The CDR3 is made up of 14 amino acids. The germline V and J ends were trimmed by 11 bases and 7 bases, with 18 bases remaining between them. Per germline, CDR1 SGHTA and CDR2 FQGNSA. CDR3 nucleotide sequence: TGTGCCTGGAGTGTCGACGTCTTGAATTCACCCCTCCACTTT. As protein: CAWSVDVLNSPLHF.

This clonotype showed up many times. The chain recombines TRBV12-3 or TRBV12-4 with TRBJ1-4, with no clear D. The V and J ends lost 6 bases and 8 bases respectively, with 7 bases between them. CDR3 length: 11 residues. The DNA of the CDR3 is TGTGCCAGCAGCTTATCAGAAAAACTGTTTTTT. It codes for CASSLSEKLFF.

To note about this clonotype: A much larger clone lies one base from this, so it may be a read error. The chain carries TRBV6-5 and TRBJ2-2; D is undetermined. The germline CDR1 and CDR2 sequences are MNHEY and SVGAGI. This CDR3 contains 13 residues. Here the CDR3 DNA reads TGTGCCATCAGTTACGACTTTGGCGGGGAGCTGTTTTTT. Translated, it gives CAISYDFGGELFF.

This clonotype has a count of ten or more. V is TRBV7-8 and J is TRBJ1-3; D not resolved. Germline V gene data show CDR1 as SGHVS and CDR2 as FQNEAQ. Trimming pared 3 bases from V and 0 bases from J, leaving 6 bases between. This CDR3 comprises 14 residues. CDR3 sequence reads: CASSFGSSGNTIYF. For the CDR3, the DNA is TGTGCCAGCAGCTTCGGGAGCTCTGGAAACACCATATATTTT.

On this clonotype: A read error may account for a junction end that differs from germline. Here the CDR3 reads CASSPNRGAGELFF. CDR3 bases: TGTGCTAGCAGCCCCAATAGGGGAGCCGGGGAGCTGTTTTTT. The chain uses TRBV7-7 and TRBJ2-2; TRBD1 or TRBD2 may be the D gene (5 bases each). Germline lookup yields CDR1 SSHAT and CDR2 FNYEAQ (reference sequence). CDR3 length equals 14 residues.

This rearrangement joins TRBV6-2 or TRBV6-3 to TRBJ1-5; 9 positions agree with TRBD1. CDR3 length equals 14 residues. The germline CDR1 and CDR2 sequences are MNHEY and SVGEGT. After removal of 6 bases from V and 3 bases from J, the junction contained 3 bases not matched to a gene. The CDR3 sequence: CASRSQGANQPQHF. The DNA for the CDR3 is TGTGCCAGCAGATCACAGGGGGCCAATCAGCCCCAGCATTTT.

The chain has TRBV10-3 and TRBJ1-1; D possibly corresponds to TRBD1 (6 bases). Germline V gene lookup returns CDR1 ENHRY and CDR2 SYGVKD. The CDR3 is made up of 14 amino acids. Trimming took 0 bases from V and 10 from J, leaving 15 bases between them. The CDR3 DNA is TGTGCCATCAGTGAGTCGATGGGGGGCGTTGGAGCTTTCTTT. Amino acid sequence: CAISESMGGVGAFF.

At least ten counts were recorded for this clonotype. V and J are TRBV15 and TRBJ1-5, with D perhaps matching TRBD1 (5 bases). Trimming cost V 1 base and J 1 base, with 14 bases left between them. Germline lookup yields CDR1 LNHNV and CDR2 YYDKDF (reference sequence). The CDR3 consists of 17 residues. CDR3 sequence (DNA): TGTGCCACCAGCAGAGTAGGAGGGGCGAGAAGCAATCAGCCCCAGCATTTT. Its protein is CATSRVGGARSNQPQHF.

This clonotype turned up a few times. Likely a read error: the CDR3 ends without its conserved phenylalanine or tryptophan. It is unclear where the CDR3 begins or ends on the DNA, so no DNA is shown, and the CDR3 is as TCRdb lists it. The J gene is TRBJ1-4, the V gene TRBV29-1. The CDR3 region is 8 residues in length, termini included. The V gene's germline CDR1 is SQVTM and CDR2 ANQGSEA. CDR3 in amino acids: CSAGNGFY.

There are many counts of this clonotype. This rearrangement joins TRBV7-9 to TRBJ1-5; no firm D call. Deletions cut 6 bases from V and 5 bases from J, with 14 bases between. This CDR3 region has 14 residues. Germline V CDR1 and CDR2: SEHNR, FQNEAQ (reference sequence). The CDR3 loop reads CASSRGKMDQPQHF. CDR3 nucleotides: TGTGCCAGCAGTCGTGGGAAGATGGATCAGCCCCAGCATTTT.

This clonotype occurred many times. The chain carries TRBV19 and TRBJ1-5; D gene uncertain. CDR1 and CDR2 from the germline V gene are LNHDA and SQIVND (reference sequence). This CDR3 spans 14 amino acids. Trimming stripped 9 bases from V and 0 bases from J, with 12 bases between. For the CDR3, the DNA is TGTGCCAGCCTGGGCCTCGATAGCAATCAGCCCCAGCATTTT. It codes for CASLGLDSNQPQHF.

About this clonotype itself: The conserved closing phenylalanine or tryptophan is absent in this CDR3, likely reflecting a read error. Because the CDR3's place on the DNA is in doubt, the DNA is left out and the CDR3 is given as listed by TCRdb. CDR3 loop: CASSLSRIEALL. The rearrangement joins TRBV5-4 to TRBJ1-1. The CDR3 spans 12 amino acids, including both terminal residues. Germline V gives CDR1 SGHNT, CDR2 YYREEE (reference sequence).

This clonotype was counted a few times. The chain links TRBV2 to TRBJ1-3; TRBD1 might be the D (6 bases). From germline, CDR1 is SNHLY and CDR2 FYNNEI. The CDR3 runs to 17 residues. Between the trimmed V and J ends, which lost 6 bases and 7 bases, there was a span of 25 bases. CDR3 in amino acids: CASSSIRQQGRVNTIYF. DNA for the CDR3: TGTGCCAGCAGCTCGATCCGACAACAGGGAAGGGTCAACACCATATATTTT.

This clonotype was counted between two and nine times. This chain connects TRBV12-3 or TRBV12-4 to TRBJ1-1; D not certain. This CDR3 comprises 11 residues. V shed 7 bases and J shed 4 bases, with 7 bases lying between them. DNA for the CDR3: TGTGCCAGCAAGTTTGGCACTGAAGCTTTCTTT. Its protein is CASKFGTEAFF.

As for this clonotype: A much bigger clone sits one base away, suggesting this may be a read error. V gene TRBV7-3 combines with J gene TRBJ1-5; unclear D gene. The assigned J gene may be wrong: the sequence end matches TRBJ2-3 better. The CDR3 totals 13 residues. Germline V lookup: CDR1 SGHTA, CDR2 FQGTGA. In DNA form, the CDR3 reads TGTGCCAGCAGCTCAACCGTCAGGCAGCCCCAGTATTTT. The encoded protein is CASSSTVRQPQYF.

The chain has TRBV6-5 and TRBJ2-7; 10 nucleotides agree with TRBD2. The V gene end was trimmed by 2 bases and the J gene end by 3 bases; junction bases not matched to a gene: 4. The CDR3 runs to 15 residues. Per germline, CDR1 MNHEY and CDR2 SVGAGI. The CDR3 sequence is CASSYKVAGGYEQYF. The CDR3 nucleotides are TGTGCCAGCAGTTACAAGGTAGCGGGAGGCTACGAGCAGTACTTC.

The rearrangement links TRBV24-1 to TRBJ2-5, with 9 bases fitting TRBD2. The CDR3 length is 17 residues. J lost 4 bases, V lost 0 bases, and 8 bases had no gene match. Germline assignment: CDR1 KGHDR and CDR2 SFDVKD. CDR3 loop: CATSDLTSGSMGETQYF. The CDR3 DNA follows: TGTGCCACCAGTGATTTGACTAGCGGGTCGATGGGAGAGACCCAGTACTTC.

The V gene is TRBV20-1, the J gene TRBJ2-7, with D perhaps TRBD1 (5 bases). The CDR3 covers 13 residues. Germline assignment: CDR1 DFQATT and CDR2 SNEGSKA (reference sequence). Trimming left V 3 bases short and J 2 bases short, with 11 bases between. The CDR3 DNA is TGCAGTGCTAGTGGGGCCACTACCTACGAGCAGTACTTC. It yields the protein CSASGATTYEQYF.

This clonotype has only a few counts. This chain links TRBV12-3 or TRBV12-4 with TRBJ1-2; perhaps TRBD1 as D (5 bases). This CDR3 is built from 13 residues. Deletions cut 7 bases from V and 2 bases from J, with 11 bases between. CDR3 sequence (DNA): TGTGCCAGCAACGGGGGTCAAAACTATGGCTACACCTTC. It is translated as CASNGGQNYGYTF.

The chain carries TRBV7-8 and TRBJ2-5, with D tentatively TRBD1 (6 bases). The germline CDR1 and CDR2 sequences are SGHVS and FQNEAQ. This CDR3 region has 15 residues. V was trimmed by 5 bases and J by 2 bases, leaving 15 bases between them. The CDR3 loop is CASSLTGQGQETQYF. DNA of the CDR3: TGTGCCAGCAGCCTCACAGGGCAGGGGCAAGAGACCCAGTACTTC.

The chain joins TRBV20-1 to TRBJ1-5, with 7 bases fitting TRBD1. Germline values: CDR1 DFQATT, CDR2 SNEGSKA (reference sequence). There are 14 residues in the CDR3. With 7 bases clipped from V and 3 bases from J, the junction kept 9 bases outside the gene matches. The CDR3 nucleotides read TGCAGTGTTCGAAACAGGGGTCTCAATCAGCCCCAGCATTTT. It yields the protein CSVRNRGLNQPQHF.

This clonotype was counted ten times or more. J is TRBJ2-7 and V is TRBV20-1; D tentatively fits TRBD1 or TRBD2 (5 bases each). The CDR3 covers 13 residues. The germline CDR1 and CDR2 sequences are DFQATT and SNEGSKA (reference sequence). V was clipped by 3 bases and J by 5 bases, with 14 bases between them. CDR3 amino acids: CSASSRLGDEQYF. Here the CDR3 DNA reads TGCAGTGCTAGTTCGCGGCTGGGGGACGAGCAGTACTTC.

With regard to this clonotype: Given a much more abundant clone one base away, this may be a read error. V gene TRBV6-1 combines with J gene TRBJ2-5; 9 bases are shared with TRBD2. Per germline, CDR1 MNHNS and CDR2 SASEGT. The CDR3 consists of 15 residues. Trimming took 3 bases from V and 5 from J; bases not matched to a gene: 7. CDR3 nucleotides: TGTGCCAGCAGTGAGCCCGGGACTAGCAGGGAGACCCAGTACTTC. Its translation is CASSEPGTSRETQYF.

This clonotype has at least ten counts. The rearrangement links TRBV9 to TRBJ1-2, with D unclear. The CDR3 is 13 residues long. CDR1 and CDR2 from the germline V gene are SGDLS and YYNGEE. V was pared by 0 bases and J by 2 bases, with 5 bases between. DNA for the CDR3: TGTGCCAGCAGCGTAGAAGGGAACTATGGCTACACCTTC. Its translation: CASSVEGNYGYTF.

In this sample, this clonotype turned up once. The chain combines TRBV15 with TRBJ2-7; 9 bases fit TRBD1. CDR1 and CDR2 (germline): LNHNV, YYDKDF (reference sequence). With V trimmed by 4 bases and J by 1 base, 8 bases remained unmatched. This CDR3 spans 16 amino acids. The DNA for the CDR3 is TGTGCCACCAGCACCGAAGACAGGGGGGGATCCTACGAGCAGTACTTC. Translated, it gives CATSTEDRGGSYEQYF.

This clonotype was seen ten or more times. The chain combines TRBV7-2 with TRBJ2-7; 9 bases agree with TRBD2. Germline CDR1 reads SGHTA; CDR2 reads FQGNSA. CDR3 length: 15 amino acids. Trimming removed 1 base from V and 6 bases from J; junction bases left unmatched: 7. CDR3 loop: CASSLGLAGVGEQYF. The DNA for the CDR3 is TGTGCCAGCAGCTTAGGGTTAGCGGGAGTCGGCGAGCAGTACTTC.

The chain links TRBV3-1 to TRBJ2-7; D is perhaps TRBD1 (6 bases). CDR1 LGHDT and CDR2 YNNKEL come from the germline V gene (reference sequence). With 3 bases removed from V and 2 bases from J, the gap between germline ends came to 11 bases. This CDR3 has 14 residues. This CDR3 is CASSQETGTYEQYF. CDR3 DNA sequence: TGTGCCAGCAGCCAGGAGACAGGAACCTACGAGCAGTACTTC.